One and the same sample provided the 18 T cell receptor beta chains below, sequenced in a study of cytomegalovirus exposure and HLA in healthy donors. Only in-frame clones appear in the TCRdb table, and some are missing; sequencing was by immunoSEQ multiplex PCR. The sample contains about 130,000 clones, approximately 94% of which appear only once. Sequencing was carried out using PBMCs. The origin of the receptors is a woman under 30 in good health and CMV-seronegative.

The chain joins TRBV4-1 to TRBJ2-7; 8 bases line up with TRBD1. The CDR3 covers 16 residues. CDR1 is MGHRA and CDR2 is YSYEKL in the germline V gene. Trimming at V came to 1 base and at J to 2 bases, leaving 7 bases not matched to a gene. The DNA for the CDR3 is TGCGCCAGCAGCCAAGGTCTTGGACAGGGCCCCTACGAGCAGTACTTC. Translation gives CASSQGLGQGPYEQYF.

The V gene is TRBV27, the J gene TRBJ2-1, with D perhaps matching TRBD2 (6 bases). Trimming left V 6 bases short and J 2 bases short, with 14 bases between. Per germline, CDR1 MNHEY and CDR2 SMNVEV (reference sequence). The CDR3 extends over 15 amino acids. Written as DNA, the CDR3 is TGTGCCAGCAGCCCGGGAGACCCTACCTACAATGAGCAGTTCTTC. As protein: CASSPGDPTYNEQFF.

The rearrangement joins TRBV14 to TRBJ2-7, with D maybe TRBD1 (5 bases). Germline CDR1 and CDR2: SGHDN and FVKESK. V was shortened by 4 bases and J by 6 bases, with 19 bases between the two germline ends. This CDR3 is 15 amino acids long. DNA of the CDR3: TGTGCCAGCAGCCCCCAATTCGCGATAAGGGGCGAGCAGTACTTC. It codes for CASSPQFAIRGEQYF.

The chain joins TRBV10-3 to TRBJ1-2; 11 positions match TRBD1. CDR3 size: 13 residues. The trim removed 8 bases at V and 4 bases at J, leaving 3 bases unmatched. Germline CDR1 and CDR2: ENHRY and SYGVKD. The CDR3 protein is CAIGGTGGYGYTF. In nucleotides, the CDR3 is TGTGCCATCGGTGGGACAGGGGGCTATGGCTACACCTTC.

The chain combines TRBV2 with TRBJ2-6; D call uncertain. Trimming took 3 bases from V and 0 from J, leaving 12 bases between them. Germline values: CDR1 SNHLY, CDR2 FYNNEI. The CDR3 covers 17 residues. CDR3 bases: TGTGCCAGCAGTGACATTCGAGGTAGCTCTGGGGCCAACGTCCTGACTTTC. Its protein is CASSDIRGSSGANVLTF.

The CDR3: CASSPGQTISPLHF. In DNA form, the CDR3 reads TGCGCCAGCAGCCCGGGACAGACCATTTCACCCCTCCACTTT. The V and J genes are TRBV5-1 and TRBJ1-6; 7 positions match TRBD1. J was trimmed by 9 bases and V by 4 bases; bases with no gene match: 7. The CDR3 has 14 residues. The V gene's germline CDR1 is SGHRS and CDR2 YFSETQ.

The chain combines TRBV11-3 with TRBJ2-1; 7 bases align to TRBD1. Unmatched junction bases numbered 9, after V lost 1 base and J lost 9 bases. CDR1 SGHNT and CDR2 YENEEA come from the germline V gene. CDR3 length equals 15 residues. The CDR3 nucleotides read TGTGCCAGCAGCTTAGGCGACAGGGTGGGCATTGAGCAGTTCTTC. Translated: CASSLGDRVGIEQFF.

The V and J genes are TRBV11-2 and TRBJ1-1; D perhaps matches TRBD1 (5 bases). The V end was cut by 4 bases, the J end by 3 bases, with 12 bases between. The CDR3 consists of 14 residues. Germline CDR1 reads SGHAT; CDR2 reads FQNNGV. The CDR3 DNA follows: TGTGCCAGCAGCTCCGGGGGTAAGGACACTGAAGCTTTCTTT. This codes for CASSSGGKDTEAFF.

The CDR3 is CASSEGQVPSGYTF. The CDR3 DNA follows: TGTGCCAGCAGTGAGGGACAGGTCCCCAGTGGCTACACCTTC. This chain uses TRBV2 with TRBJ1-2; TRBD1 matches 8 bases. This CDR3 is 14 amino acids long. The trim removed 3 bases at V and 7 bases at J, leaving 7 bases unmatched. Germline V gene sequence: CDR1 SNHLY, CDR2 FYNNEI.

This clone occurred a few times. The gene calls are TRBV6-5 and TRBJ1-2; the D gene is possibly TRBD1 (5 bases). The V gene's germline CDR1 is MNHEY and CDR2 SVGAGI. The CDR3 is 13 amino acids. V was clipped by 5 bases and J by 8 bases, with 15 bases between them. CDR3 sequence reads: CASSTPGLWGYTF. In DNA form, the CDR3 reads TGTGCCAGCAGTACGCCGGGACTATGGGGCTACACCTTC.

The chain recombines TRBV13 with TRBJ1-4; 7 nucleotides align to TRBD1. The CDR3 consists of 14 residues. J gave up 5 bases and V 4 bases, and 4 bases lay outside the gene matches. The germline CDR1 and CDR2 sequences are PRHDT and FYEKMQ (reference sequence). Here the CDR3 reads CASSYGQVNEKLFF. The CDR3 DNA is TGTGCCAGCAGCTACGGACAGGTCAATGAAAAACTGTTTTTT.

The chain employs TRBV7-9 and TRBJ1-2, with D perhaps TRBD1 (5 bases). The germline V gene encodes CDR1 SEHNR and CDR2 FQNEAQ (reference sequence). CDR3 length: 14 residues. The V gene lost 7 bases and the J gene lost 5 bases, with 17 bases spanning the gap. The DNA for the CDR3 is TGTGCCAGCATCGACAGCACACCTTTTTATGGCTACACCTTC. Its protein product is CASIDSTPFYGYTF. The variable domain in full, with the rest retrieved from reference TRBV7-9 and TRBJ1-2, is DTGVSQNPRHKITKRGQNVTFRCDPISEHNRLYWYRQTLGQGPEFLTYFQNEAQLEKSRLLSDRFSAERPKGSFSTLEIQRTEQGDSAMYLCASIDSTPFYGYTFGSGTRLTVV.

This chain joins TRBV6-1 and TRBJ2-1; a possible D gene is TRBD2 (5 bases). Germline V gene sequence: CDR1 MNHNS, CDR2 SASEGT. The CDR3 consists of 12 residues. V lost 7 bases and J 4 bases, leaving 8 bases between the germline ends. The CDR3 spells CASKREYNEQFF. CDR3 sequence (DNA): TGTGCCAGCAAGAGGGAATACAATGAGCAGTTCTTC.

The chain couples TRBV4-1 to TRBJ1-3; D ambiguous. The CDR3 is 16 residues long. Trimming pared 1 base from V and 4 bases from J, leaving 14 bases between. Germline-derived CDR1 and CDR2 are MGHRA and YSYEKL. The CDR3 DNA reads TGCGCCAGCAGCCAAGGGTGGTCCCGGAGAGGAAACACCATATATTTT. Its protein is CASSQGWSRRGNTIYF.

The chain is built from TRBV5-6 and TRBJ1-2, with 7 bases fitting TRBD1. V was pared by 5 bases and J by 8 bases, with 21 bases of the junction left unmatched. CDR1 is SGHDT and CDR2 is YYEEEE in the germline V gene. This CDR3 is built from 17 residues. CDR3: CASSPLGGQYPIQGYTF. CDR3 bases: TGTGCCAGCAGTCCACTCGGGGGACAGTACCCCATTCAGGGCTACACCTTC.

The J gene is TRBJ2-3, the V gene TRBV5-6; D gene ambiguous. Germline V gene lookup returns CDR1 SGHDT and CDR2 YYEEEE. The V gene lost 0 bases and the J gene lost 6 bases, with 8 bases spanning the gap. This CDR3 comprises 13 residues. Written as DNA, the CDR3 is TGTGCCAGCAGCTTGGGGTTGCGGGATACGCAGTATTTT. It specifies CASSLGLRDTQYF.

This clone showed up just once. This chain uses TRBV5-1 with TRBJ2-3; D is uncertain. This CDR3 contains 13 residues. CDR1 is SGHRS and CDR2 is YFSETQ in the germline V gene. V was trimmed by 1 base and J by 0 bases, leaving 3 bases between them. The CDR3 DNA follows: TGCGCCAGCAGCTTGACAAGCACAGATACGCAGTATTTT. Translating it yields CASSLTSTDTQYF.

The chain has TRBV6-6 and TRBJ1-4, with 9 bases identical to TRBD1. CDR1 MNHNY and CDR2 SVGAGI come from the germline V gene (reference sequence). The CDR3 is 15 residues long. J was trimmed by 11 bases and V by 7 bases; bases with no gene match: 14. The CDR3 coding sequence is TGTGCCAGCACCCACCCCGGGACAGGGAGTATGAAACTGTTTTTT. This codes for CASTHPGTGSMKLFF.